The 6 T cell receptor beta chains given below trace back to one sample, sequenced in a study of CD8 T cells in Susac syndrome. Random hexamers primed reverse transcription of about 0.45 to 1 ug RNA. TCRdb processed the immunoSEQ multiplex PCR reads anew with MiXCR; each CDR3 protein has one entry. This sample has 130,000 to 150,000 distinct CDR3 sequences, with 85% to 95% found just once. What was sequenced was CD8+ T cells from PBMCs. These receptors were taken from a human donor in good health.

V gene TRBV27 combines with J gene TRBJ1-2; possibly TRBD1 for D (6 bases). Deletions cut 0 bases from V and 3 bases from J, with 8 bases between. Germline V CDR1 and CDR2: MNHEY, SMNVEV (reference sequence). The CDR3 has 14 amino acids. CDR3 sequence: CASSLSSGDYGYTF. For the CDR3, the DNA is TGTGCCAGCAGTTTATCTTCAGGGGACTATGGCTACACCTTC.

This chain uses TRBV4-1 with TRBJ2-1; D is ambiguous. The CDR3 is 15 residues long. The V and J ends lost 0 bases and 14 bases respectively, with 20 bases between them. Per the germline V gene, CDR1 is MGHRA and CDR2 is YSYEKL. Here the CDR3 DNA reads TGCGCCAGCAGCCAAGATACCAGGATCCCCGTTGGGGAGTTCTTC. Residues: CASSQDTRIPVGEFF.

CDR3 protein: CSATKRFMNTEAFF. The CDR3 nucleotides read TGCAGTGCCACGAAAAGATTCATGAACACTGAAGCTTTCTTT. The V and J genes are TRBV20-1 and TRBJ1-1; D is unresolved. The CDR3 consists of 14 residues. From germline, CDR1 is DFQATT and CDR2 SNEGSKA (reference sequence). The V and J ends lost 6 bases and 0 bases respectively, with 14 bases between them.

The chain employs TRBV15 and TRBJ1-2, with a weak D call TRBD1 (6 bases). The CDR3 covers 15 residues. Germline V gene data show CDR1 as LNHNV and CDR2 as YYDKDF (reference sequence). V was trimmed by 0 bases and J by 6 bases, leaving 14 bases between them. This CDR3 is CATSRDRTGFNGYTF. The CDR3 DNA follows: TGTGCCACCAGCAGAGACCGAACAGGGTTCAATGGCTACACCTTC. Variable domain in full (rest from reference TRBV15 and TRBJ1-2): DAMVIQNPRYQVTQFGKPVTLSCSQTLNHNVMYWYQQKSSQAPKLLFHYYDKDFNNEADTPDNFQSRRPNTSFCFLDIRSPGLGDTAMYLCATSRDRTGFNGYTFGSGTRLTVV.

This clonotype was seen once. CDR3 sequence (DNA): TGCAGCGTCCGGGACTTAGAGCAGTTCTTC. Translated: CSVRDLEQFF. The rearrangement links TRBV29-1 to TRBJ2-1; D is possibly TRBD2 (6 bases). Per germline, CDR1 SQVTM and CDR2 ANQGSEA. CDR3 size: 10 residues. V shed 6 bases and J shed 10 bases, with 10 bases lying between them.

This clonotype was picked up a small number of times. The rearrangement links TRBV27 to TRBJ2-7, with TRBD1 as a possible D gene (5 bases). V was trimmed by 3 bases and J by 4 bases, leaving 10 bases between them. Germline loops: CDR1 MNHEY, CDR2 SMNVEV (reference sequence). The CDR3 extends over 13 amino acids. The CDR3 here is CASSLSQDYEQYF. In DNA form, the CDR3 reads TGTGCCAGCAGTTTGTCACAGGATTACGAGCAGTACTTC.